Presented here are 10 T cell receptor beta chains from one specimen sequenced in a study of blood T cell repertoires in COVID-19 (dated by TCRdb to 2020 to 2021). The method behind the library was the immunoSEQ multiplex PCR assay. TCRdb took over this immuneACCESS table, retaining in-frame rearrangements with V and J assigned. Such tables are incomplete; in checked studies, under half of the missing clones stem from an unresolved V gene, and the remainder is unexplained. The sample table holds a few hundred thousand clones, of which 88% were seen once. Approximately 4% of the sample is taken by the ten largest. The sample consisted of peripheral blood. The receptor set was obtained from a woman in her forties or fifties with active or convalescent COVID-19.

The gene calls are TRBV28 and TRBJ2-7; TRBD2 matches 9 bases. Germline trimming cut 10 bases from V and 1 base from J; bases unmatched to any gene: 14. Germline V gene data show CDR1 as MDHEN and CDR2 as SYDVKM. The CDR3 consists of 16 residues. This CDR3 is CAISTTSGPISYEQYF. DNA for the CDR3: TGTGCCATCTCGACGACTAGCGGCCCCATATCCTACGAGCAGTACTTC. The full variable domain, completed using reference TRBV28 and TRBJ2-7, is DVKVTQSSRYLVKRTGEKVFLECVQDMDHENMFWYRQDPGLGLRLIYFSYDVKMKEKGDIPEGYSVSREKKERFSLILESASTNQTSMYLCAISTTSGPISYEQYFGPGTRLTVT.

This clone has just one count. The J gene is TRBJ2-4, the V gene TRBV29-1; 8 bases map to TRBD2. The CDR3 is 14 residues long. The ends lost 4 bases at V and 1 base at J; junction bases unmatched: 3. Germline loops: CDR1 SQVTM, CDR2 ANQGSEA. The CDR3 loop is CSVGGGGAKNIQYF. The CDR3 DNA follows: TGCAGCGTTGGAGGCGGGGGGGCCAAAAACATTCAGTACTTC.

This clone was picked up one time. The V call is TRBV14, the J call TRBJ1-6; 7 bases align to TRBD1. The V and J ends lost 2 bases and 0 bases, in that order; junction bases with no gene match: 4. Germline-derived CDR1 and CDR2 are SGHDN and FVKESK. CDR3 size: 17 residues. The DNA of the CDR3 is TGTGCCAGCAGCCAACCTCAGGGGGTCTCCTATAATTCACCCCTCCACTTT. Translation: CASSQPQGVSYNSPLHF.

This clone was counted only a few times. This chain uses TRBV7-9 with TRBJ1-2, with 9 bases aligning to TRBD1. The CDR3 is 15 amino acids. With V trimmed by 5 bases and J by 2 bases, 6 bases remained unmatched. Germline V gene lookup returns CDR1 SEHNR and CDR2 FQNEAQ (reference sequence). In DNA form, the CDR3 reads TGTGCCAGCAGCATCCCCGGGACAGGGAACTATGGCTACACCTTC. It yields the protein CASSIPGTGNYGYTF.

This clone occurred once. The chain carries TRBV5-1 and TRBJ2-4, with TRBD2 as a possible D gene (5 bases). Germline assignment: CDR1 SGHRS and CDR2 YFSETQ. The CDR3 is made up of 16 amino acids. Trimming stripped 0 bases from V and 2 bases from J, with 12 bases between. The DNA for the CDR3 is TGCGCCAGCAGCTTGGGGGCGGGTGGGTCCAAAAACATTCAGTACTTC. It is translated as CASSLGAGGSKNIQYF.

This rearrangement joins TRBV5-1 to TRBJ2-1; D possibly corresponds to TRBD2 (6 bases). This CDR3 contains 16 residues. The germline V and J ends were trimmed by 2 bases and 5 bases, with 17 bases remaining between them. Germline V lookup: CDR1 SGHRS, CDR2 YFSETQ. The chain's CDR3 is CASSLSGLPPHNEQFF. CDR3 coding DNA: TGCGCCAGCAGCTTATCGGGACTCCCACCCCACAATGAGCAGTTCTTC.

The J gene is TRBJ1-5, the V gene TRBV11-2; tentative D call: TRBD1 (6 bases). Germline loops: CDR1 SGHAT, CDR2 FQNNGV. This CDR3 comprises 14 residues. Trimming cost V 5 bases and J 7 bases, with 15 bases left between them. CDR3 protein: CASSQDRLRQPQHF. The CDR3 DNA reads as TGTGCCAGCAGCCAGGACAGACTTCGGCAGCCCCAGCATTTT.

The J gene is TRBJ2-1, the V gene TRBV5-1; 9 bases are a match to TRBD2. The CDR3 spans 16 residues. Germline V gives CDR1 SGHRS, CDR2 YFSETQ. V lost 4 bases, J lost 8 bases, and 13 bases stayed unmatched. Here the CDR3 reads CASSPQAGGRFDEQFF. The CDR3 region has the DNA TGCGCCAGCAGCCCCCAAGCGGGAGGTAGGTTCGATGAGCAGTTCTTC.

The V gene is TRBV4-1, the J gene TRBJ2-3, with 12 bases identical to TRBD2. The CDR3 totals 20 residues. Germline CDR1 is MGHRA and CDR2 is YSYEKL. V trimming: 3 bases; J trimming: 0 bases; junction bases outside the gene matches: 13. In nucleotides, the CDR3 is TGCGCCAGCAGCCATACGGTCCTAGCGGGGGGGCAAGTTAGCACAGATACGCAGTATTTT. Protein: CASSHTVLAGGQVSTDTQYF.

The chain has TRBV3-1 (or the pseudogene TRBV3-2) and TRBJ2-1; D possibly corresponds to TRBD1 (8 bases). The germline gives CDR1 LGHDT, CDR2 YNNKEL (reference sequence). The CDR3 length is 14 residues. V was pared by 4 bases and J by 6 bases, with 13 bases between. CDR3 amino acids: CASSPGGGSNEQFF. The DNA of the CDR3 is TGTGCCAGCAGCCCAGGGGGCGGGAGCAATGAGCAGTTCTTC.